A selection of T cell receptor beta chains follows, all from one sample in a study of T cells in pancreatic ductal adenocarcinoma. Measured with immunoSEQ multiplex PCR; TCRdb has only the in-frame clones, and not every one. The sample includes 8,500 to 9,500 clones, roughly 71% of them seen just once. The material sequenced was pancreatic tumor tissue. These receptors were collected from a human donor with pancreatic ductal adenocarcinoma. CDR3s include the opening cysteine and the closing phenylalanine or tryptophan. The D gene is left open where the match is weak. Clone sizes are given selectively: once, few, many, or a class where the clone is expanded.

j_call clone_size v_call d_call cdr3_aa cdr3_nt
TRBJ2-7 few TRBV4-2 TRBD1 CASSQEPGQGADEQYF TGTGCCAGCAGCCAAGAACCGGGACAGGGGGCCGACGAGCAGTACTTC
TRBJ2-1 . TRBV6-1 . CASSEAYGTYNEQFF TGTGCCAGCAGTGAAGCATACGGGACCTACAATGAGCAGTTCTTC
TRBJ2-5 . TRBV5-1 . CASARDGRGETQYF TGCGCCAGCGCTAGGGACGGCCGGGGAGAGACCCAGTACTTC
TRBJ1-1 . TRBV6-1 . CASSLGGAANTEAFF TGTGCCAGCAGCCTAGGAGGGGCCGCGAACACTGAAGCTTTCTTT
TRBJ1-1 . TRBV6-1 TRBD1 CASRLQITGDTEAFF TGTGCCAGCAGACTACAAATAACAGGGGACACTGAAGCTTTCTTT
TRBJ2-1 . TRBV9 TRBD2 CASSARTSGNEQFF TGTGCCAGCAGCGCCCGGACTAGCGGGAATGAGCAGTTCTTC
TRBJ1-4 . TRBV5-1 TRBD1 CASGQGANNEKLFF TGCGCCAGCGGACAGGGGGCGAATAATGAAAAACTGTTTTTT
TRBJ2-1 few TRBV4-2 . CASSQDSQSSYNEQFF TGTGCCAGCAGCCAAGACTCCCAGAGCTCCTACAATGAGCAGTTCTTC
TRBJ1-2 once TRBV18 . CASSEGQPSGYTF TGTGCCAGCTCAGAAGGACAGCCCTCGGGCTACACCTTC
TRBJ2-3 . TRBV27 . CASSSRDTQYF TGTGCCAGCAGTTCCCGAGATACGCAGTATTTT
TRBJ1-1 . TRBV19 . CASSRLSRDTEAFF TGTGCCAGTAGCCGTCTCAGTCGGGACACTGAAGCTTTCTTT
TRBJ2-7 . TRBV6-1 . CASSGTNNYEQYF TGTGCCAGCAGTGGGACAAATAACTACGAGCAGTACTTC
TRBJ1-1 . TRBV27 . CASSLNQLTEAFF TGTGCCAGCAGTTTAAACCAACTCACTGAAGCTTTCTTT
TRBJ1-2 few TRBV5-4 . CASSLPNSPGGYTF TGTGCCAGCAGCTTGCCAAACAGTCCAGGGGGCTACACCTTC
TRBJ1-1 . TRBV11-2 . CASSLAAQLVNTEAFF TGTGCCAGCAGCTTAGCCGCGCAATTAGTGAACACTGAAGCTTTCTTT
TRBJ2-2 once TRBV5-4 . CASSVLGVYTGELFF TGTGCCAGCAGCGTCTTGGGGGTATACACCGGGGAGCTGTTTTTT
TRBJ2-6 . TRBV27 TRBD2 CASSFGLAGAGANVLTF TGTGCCAGCAGTTTTGGACTAGCGGGAGCAGGGGCCAACGTCCTGACTTTC
TRBJ2-7 . TRBV28 . CASSLDRGNHEQYF TGTGCCAGCAGTTTAGATAGGGGGAACCACGAGCAGTACTTC
TRBJ2-7 . TRBV9 TRBD1 CASSVSGTGIGEQYF TGTGCCAGCAGCGTCTCCGGGACAGGGATCGGCGAGCAGTACTTC
TRBJ1-5 . TRBV27 . CASSLESNQPQHF TGTGCCAGCAGTTTAGAGAGCAATCAGCCCCAGCATTTT
TRBJ1-4 . TRBV14 . CASSQVVGAGEKLFF TGTGCCAGCAGCCAAGTGGTCGGGGCGGGTGAAAAACTGTTTTTT
TRBJ1-4 . TRBV4-2 TRBD1 CASSQEVDRGQIEKLFF TGTGCCAGCAGCCAAGAGGTGGACAGGGGCCAAATTGAAAAACTGTTTTTT
TRBJ1-2 few TRBV2 TRBD1 CASSGQGAWGYTF TGTGCCAGCTCTGGGCAGGGGGCTTGGGGCTACACCTTC
TRBJ2-3 . TRBV2 TRBD2 CASSASGVITDTQYF TGTGCCAGCAGCGCTAGCGGGGTAATCACAGATACGCAGTATTTT
TRBJ2-5 once TRBV6-1 . CASSEANYRRTQYF TGTGCCAGCAGTGAAGCCAACTATCGGAGAACCCAGTACTTC
TRBJ2-3 few TRBV28 TRBD1 CASSSPTGGVDTQYF TGTGCCAGCAGTTCCCCGACAGGGGGCGTAGATACGCAGTATTTT
TRBJ2-1 . TRBV11-2 . CASSPEFRGTEQFF TGTGCCAGCAGCCCAGAGTTTAGAGGGACTGAGCAGTTCTTC
TRBJ1-1 . TRBV11-2 . CASSLPLGGLNTEAFF TGTGCCAGCAGCTTACCACTCGGGGGGCTGAACACTGAAGCTTTCTTT
TRBJ2-2 . TRBV7-3 . CASSHTGLVGELFF TGTGCCAGCAGCCATACGGGACTCGTCGGGGAGCTGTTTTTT
TRBJ2-7 few TRBV18 . CASSPDISYEQYF TGTGCCAGCTCACCGGACATCTCCTACGAGCAGTACTTC
TRBJ2-7 few TRBV10-3 . CATKGLSYEQYF TGTGCCACGAAGGGACTCTCCTACGAGCAGTACTTC
TRBJ2-1 . TRBV7-9 . CASSYQSGEQFF TGTGCCAGCAGCTATCAGTCGGGCGAGCAGTTCTTC
TRBJ1-2 . TRBV5-1 TRBD1 CASSEDGQGYGYTF TGCGCCAGCAGCGAAGATGGACAGGGCTATGGCTACACCTTC
TRBJ1-1 . TRBV19 . CASSIGQVIDTEAFF TGTGCCAGTAGTATAGGACAGGTAATCGACACTGAAGCTTTCTTT
TRBJ2-7 . TRBV28 . CASSGLGTYDF TGTGCCAGCTCCGGACTGGGGACATATGACTTC
TRBJ1-3 . TRBV18 TRBD1 CASSGQGFDTIYF TGTGCCAGCTCAGGACAGGGGTTCGACACCATATATTTT
TRBJ1-1 . TRBV11-2 TRBD1 CASSGQVNTEAFF TGTGCCAGCAGCGGACAGGTGAACACTGAAGCTTTCTTT
TRBJ1-2 once TRBV27 TRBD1 CASSSGTGGGYTF TGTGCCAGCAGTTCCGGGACAGGGGGCGGCTACACCTTC
TRBJ2-7 medium-sized TRBV6-5 . CASSYSDNSYEQYF TGTGCCAGCAGTTATTCCGACAACTCCTACGAGCAGTACTTC
TRBJ2-1 . TRBV5-1 TRBD2 CASSLDSSGRGSYNEQFF TGCGCCAGCAGCTTGGATTCTAGCGGGAGGGGCTCCTACAATGAGCAGTTCTTC
TRBJ1-2 . TRBV4-1 TRBD1 CASSPRTGANYVYTF TGCGCCAGCAGCCCGAGGACAGGGGCGAACTATGTCTACACCTTC
TRBJ2-2 . TRBV18 TRBD2 CASSPPRTSGTGELFF TGTGCCAGCTCACCGCCCCGGACTAGCGGCACCGGGGAGCTGTTTTTT
TRBJ2-3 once TRBV27 . CASSWNSLGTDTQYF TGTGCCAGCAGTTGGAATAGCCTCGGCACAGATACGCAGTATTTT
TRBJ1-6 . TRBV11-2 . CASSLKVQSPLHF TGTGCCAGCAGCTTAAAGGTCCAGTCACCCCTCCACTTT
TRBJ1-2 . TRBV11-3 . CASILTEANYGYTF TGTGCCAGCATCTTGACGGAAGCTAACTATGGCTACACCTTC
TRBJ1-4 once TRBV19 . CASNLPGTSEKLFF TGTGCCAGTAATCTACCCGGGACATCCGAAAAACTGTTTTTT
TRBJ2-5 . TRBV7-9 TRBD2 CASSFGTSGGALETQYF TGTGCCAGCAGCTTCGGGACTAGCGGGGGGGCCCTAGAGACCCAGTACTTC
TRBJ2-1 . TRBV29-1 . CSVEDGTNEQFF TGCAGCGTTGAAGATGGGACGAATGAGCAGTTCTTC
TRBJ2-7 few TRBV30 TRBD1 CAWSRDRQHEQYF TGTGCCTGGAGCCGGGACAGGCAGCACGAGCAGTACTTC
TRBJ1-1 medium-sized TRBV7-9 TRBD1 CASSLDRKAFF TGTGCCAGCAGCTTGGACAGGAAAGCTTTCTTT
TRBJ2-3 once TRBV6-1 . CASSDGASETTDTQYF TGTGCCAGCAGTGATGGGGCTAGCGAGACCACAGATACGCAGTATTTT
TRBJ2-7 . TRBV6-1 . CASSTSGHYEQYF TGTGCCAGCAGTACAAGCGGGCACTACGAGCAGTACTTC
TRBJ1-1 few TRBV7-9 TRBD1 CASSRDRGEFEAFF TGTGCCAGCAGCCGTGACAGGGGGGAGTTTGAAGCTTTCTTT
TRBJ2-3 . TRBV21-1 . CASTVDFRSADTQYF TGTGCCAGCACCGTAGACTTTCGGAGCGCAGATACGCAGTATTTT
TRBJ2-1 . TRBV13 TRBD2 CASSLEGGGASDEQFF TGTGCCAGCAGCTTAGAGGGCGGGGGGGCCTCCGATGAGCAGTTCTTC
TRBJ2-2 . TRBV30 . CAWRRDTGELFF TGTGCCTGGAGAAGAGACACCGGGGAGCTGTTTTTT
TRBJ1-6 . TRBV5-5 TRBD1 CASSPARTGSPLHF TGTGCCAGCAGCCCGGCCCGGACAGGGTCACCCCTCCACTTT
TRBJ2-7 . TRBV5-4 TRBD2 CASSSGFGREGEQYF TGTGCCAGCAGCTCCGGTTTTGGGAGGGAGGGCGAGCAGTACTTC
TRBJ2-7 . TRBV5-1 TRBD1 CASSPGQGANEQYF TGCGCCAGCAGCCCAGGACAGGGGGCAAACGAGCAGTACTTC
TRBJ2-3 medium-sized TRBV7-9 . CASSSLADTQYF TGTGCCAGCAGCTCCCTAGCAGATACGCAGTATTTT